The present T cell receptor (beta chain) was sequenced within a study of cytomegalovirus exposure and HLA in healthy donors. General study findings and limits: Prior analysis indicated that the majority of TCR beta V segments exhibited productivity approximately 90% or approximately 30% of the time.

In germline, CDR1 is SGHTA, CDR2 FQGTGA. V was shortened by 5 bases and J by 3 bases, with 10 bases between the two germline ends. The CDR3 spans 13 residues. Although they were nominally healthy when sampled, donors likely had unrecorded immune exposures. Concerning this clone itself: Its antigen is unidentified.

Primers for the PCR totalled 60 Vbeta and 13 Jbeta. Sequencing used immunoSEQ multiplex PCR; TCRdb keeps in-frame clones, though not all of them. The profile covers more than 50,000 clones, with around 67% appearing a single time and roughly 22% taken by the ten largest. The V gene is TRBV7-3, the J gene TRBJ2-5; no definite D call. Material for sequencing was PBMCs. This clonotype originated in a woman between 45 and 60 years old in good health and CMV-seropositive. DNA of the CDR3: TGTGCCAGCAGCCGCAGCGCCGAAGAGACCCAGTACTTC. Translated, it gives CASSRSAEETQYF.